This T cell receptor (beta chain) was obtained from a study of blood T cell repertoires in COVID-19. Study-wide context: Sources were T cells, B-cell-depleted T cells, or PBMCs; the material itself was cDNA or gDNA.

The data were produced by immunoSEQ multiplex PCR, yet TCRdb's version contains in-frame clones alone and is incomplete. Of 250,000 to 300,000 clones in the sample, more than 70% were seen once. A few counts support this clone. V was cut by 2 bases and J by 2 bases, with 7 bases left in between. The CDR3 sequence is 12 residues long. Germline V gives CDR1 GTSNPN, CDR2 SVGIG (reference sequence). The TCR was taken from a woman aged 18-30 years with acute or convalescent COVID-19. The rearrangement joins TRBV30 to TRBJ2-7; D unresolved. The sequenced sample consisted of peripheral blood. Here the CDR3 reads CAWSPLTYEQYF. The CDR3 nucleotides read TGTGCCTGGAGTCCCCTTACCTACGAGCAGTACTTC.